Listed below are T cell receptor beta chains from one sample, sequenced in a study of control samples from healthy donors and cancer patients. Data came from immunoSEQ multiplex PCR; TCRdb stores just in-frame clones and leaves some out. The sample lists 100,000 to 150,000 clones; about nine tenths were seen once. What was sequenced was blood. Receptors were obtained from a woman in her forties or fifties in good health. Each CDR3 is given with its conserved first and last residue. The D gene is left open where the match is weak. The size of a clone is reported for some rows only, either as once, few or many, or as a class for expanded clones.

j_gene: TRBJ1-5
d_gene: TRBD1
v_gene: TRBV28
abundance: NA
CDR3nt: TGTGCCAGCAGTTTTGGTTTGCCTCGACAGGGTCCCAATCAGCCCCAGCATTTT
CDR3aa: CASSFGLPRQGPNQPQHF

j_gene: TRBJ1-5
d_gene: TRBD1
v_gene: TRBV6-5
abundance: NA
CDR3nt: TGTGCCGTTCAACAGGGGGCGCGTAGTAATCAGCCCCAGCATTTT
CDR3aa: CAVQQGARSNQPQHF

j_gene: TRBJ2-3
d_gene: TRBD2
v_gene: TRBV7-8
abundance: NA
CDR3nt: TGTGCCAGCAAACCTCTAGCGGAGCCTAGCACAGATACGCAGTATTTT
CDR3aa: CASKPLAEPSTDTQYF

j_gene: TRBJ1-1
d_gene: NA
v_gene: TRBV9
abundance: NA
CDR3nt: TGTGCCAGCAGCACCCACGGGCCCCAGAACACTGAAGCTTTCTTT
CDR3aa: CASSTHGPQNTEAFF

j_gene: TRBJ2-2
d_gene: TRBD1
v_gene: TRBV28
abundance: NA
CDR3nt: TGTGCCAGCCAATTACGGGCAGGGGGTACCGGGGAGCTGTTTTTT
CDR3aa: CASQLRAGGTGELFF

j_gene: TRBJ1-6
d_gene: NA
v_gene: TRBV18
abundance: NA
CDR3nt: TGTGCCAGCTCACCATCAGACGGCAATTCACCCCTCCACTTT
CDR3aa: CASSPSDGNSPLHF

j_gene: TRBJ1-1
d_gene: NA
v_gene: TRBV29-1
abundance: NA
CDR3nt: TGCAGCGTTGATTATGTGGGCAGAGAAAACACTGAAGCTTTCTTT
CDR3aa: CSVDYVGRENTEAFF

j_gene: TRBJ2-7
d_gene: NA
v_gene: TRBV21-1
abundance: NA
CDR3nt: TGTGCCAGCAGCAGTTATAGGGACAGGGGAAGGGGCGAGCAGTACTTC
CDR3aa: CASSSYRDRGRGEQYF

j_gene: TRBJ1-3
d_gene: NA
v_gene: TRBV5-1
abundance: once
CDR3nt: TGCGCCAGCAGCCCTGAACAACAGGGCCTCTTCGGAAACACCATATATTTT
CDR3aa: CASSPEQQGLFGNTIYF

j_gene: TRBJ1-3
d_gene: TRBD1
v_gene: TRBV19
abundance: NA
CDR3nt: TGTGCCAGTGGACAGGCCTCTGGAAACACCATATATTTT
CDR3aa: CASGQASGNTIYF

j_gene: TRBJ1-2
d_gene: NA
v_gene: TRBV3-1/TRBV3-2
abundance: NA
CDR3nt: TGTGCCAGCAGCCCGCTTGGGGGAAGTGGCTACACCTTC
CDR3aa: CASSPLGGSGYTF

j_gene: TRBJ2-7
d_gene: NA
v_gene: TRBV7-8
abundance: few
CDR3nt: TGTGCCAGCAGCACAATACAGGGATACTACGAGCAGTACTTC
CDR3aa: CASSTIQGYYEQYF

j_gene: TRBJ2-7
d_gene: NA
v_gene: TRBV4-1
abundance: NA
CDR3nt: TGCGCCAGCAGCCCAGCCGGGACGGTGGGCTACGAGCAGTACTTC
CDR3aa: CASSPAGTVGYEQYF

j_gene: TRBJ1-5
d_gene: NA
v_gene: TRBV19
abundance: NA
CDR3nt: TGTGCCAGTAAATTGGGAGGGCCATATAGCAATCAGCCCCAGCATTTT
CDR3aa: CASKLGGPYSNQPQHF

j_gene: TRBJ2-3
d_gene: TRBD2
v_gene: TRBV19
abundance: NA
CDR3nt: TGTGCCAGTAGTATAGACCCCCGAGGCGGGGGGGCGAGAGATACGCAGTATTTT
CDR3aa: CASSIDPRGGGARDTQYF

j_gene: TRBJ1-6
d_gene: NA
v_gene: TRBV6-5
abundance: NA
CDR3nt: TGTGCCAGCATACGGGAGAATAATTCACCCCTCCACTTT
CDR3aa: CASIRENNSPLHF

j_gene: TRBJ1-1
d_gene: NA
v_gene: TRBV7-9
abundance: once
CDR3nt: TGTGCCAGCAGCACTCGGACGGGGAACACTGAAGCTTTCTTT
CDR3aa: CASSTRTGNTEAFF

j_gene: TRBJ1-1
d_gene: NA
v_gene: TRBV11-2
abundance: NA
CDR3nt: TGTGCCAGCAGCTTAGCGGGTGTAGCTTTCTTT
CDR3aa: CASSLAGVAFF

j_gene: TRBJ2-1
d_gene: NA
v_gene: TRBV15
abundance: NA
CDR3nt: TGTGCCACCAGCCCATCGGGCGGAATGAGCGCCTACAATGAGCAGTTCTTC
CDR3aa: CATSPSGGMSAYNEQFF

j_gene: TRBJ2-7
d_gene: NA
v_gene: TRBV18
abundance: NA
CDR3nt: TGTGCCAGCTCACCTCAGAGACAGACCAACTCCTACGAGCAGTACTTC
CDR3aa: CASSPQRQTNSYEQYF